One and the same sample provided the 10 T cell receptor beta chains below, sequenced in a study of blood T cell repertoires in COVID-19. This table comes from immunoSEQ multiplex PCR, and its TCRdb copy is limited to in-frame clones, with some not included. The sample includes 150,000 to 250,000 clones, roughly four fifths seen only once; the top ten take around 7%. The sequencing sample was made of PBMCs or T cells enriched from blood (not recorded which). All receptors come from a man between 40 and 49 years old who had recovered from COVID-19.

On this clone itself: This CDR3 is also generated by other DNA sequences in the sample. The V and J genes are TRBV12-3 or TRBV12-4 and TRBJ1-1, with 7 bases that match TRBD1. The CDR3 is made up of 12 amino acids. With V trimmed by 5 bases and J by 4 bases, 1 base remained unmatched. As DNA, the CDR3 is TGTGCCAGCAGTCCAGGGGGCACTGAAGCTTTCTTT. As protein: CASSPGGTEAFF.

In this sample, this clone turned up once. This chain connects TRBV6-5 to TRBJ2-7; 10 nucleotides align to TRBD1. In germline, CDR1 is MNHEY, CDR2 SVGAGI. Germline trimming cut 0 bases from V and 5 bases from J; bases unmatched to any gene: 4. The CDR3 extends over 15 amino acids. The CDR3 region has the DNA TGTGCCAGCAGTTACTCGGGGACAGGGGTCGACGAGCAGTACTTC. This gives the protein CASSYSGTGVDEQYF.

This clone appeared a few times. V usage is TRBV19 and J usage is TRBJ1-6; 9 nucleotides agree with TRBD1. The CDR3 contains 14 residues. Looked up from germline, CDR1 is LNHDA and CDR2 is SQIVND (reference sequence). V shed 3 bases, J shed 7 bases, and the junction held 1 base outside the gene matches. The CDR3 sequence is CASSMGQGNSPLHF. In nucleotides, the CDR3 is TGTGCCAGTAGTATGGGACAGGGAAATTCACCCCTCCACTTT.

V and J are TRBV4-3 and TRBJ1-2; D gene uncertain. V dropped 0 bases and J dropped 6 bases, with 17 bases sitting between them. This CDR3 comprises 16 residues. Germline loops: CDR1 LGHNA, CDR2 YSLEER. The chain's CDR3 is CASSQDRTTNAHGYTF. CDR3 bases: TGCGCCAGCAGCCAAGATCGAACCACTAACGCCCATGGCTACACCTTC.

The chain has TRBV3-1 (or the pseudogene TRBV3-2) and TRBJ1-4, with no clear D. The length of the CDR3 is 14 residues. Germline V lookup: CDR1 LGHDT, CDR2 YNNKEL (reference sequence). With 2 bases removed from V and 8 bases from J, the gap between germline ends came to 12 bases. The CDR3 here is CASSQSQVQEKLFF. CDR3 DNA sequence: TGTGCCAGCAGCCAAAGTCAGGTACAGGAAAAACTGTTTTTT.

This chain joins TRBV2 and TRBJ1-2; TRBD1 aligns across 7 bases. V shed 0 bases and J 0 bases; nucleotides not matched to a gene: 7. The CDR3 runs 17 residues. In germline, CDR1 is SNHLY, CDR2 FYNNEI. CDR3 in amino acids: CASSEALDQGANYGYTF. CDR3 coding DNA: TGTGCCAGCAGTGAAGCGCTGGATCAGGGGGCTAACTATGGCTACACCTTC.

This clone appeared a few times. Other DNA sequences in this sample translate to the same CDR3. The CDR3 DNA reads as TGCAGCGTGGGCGACAGTTATGGCTACACCTTC. This encodes CSVGDSYGYTF. The chain carries TRBV29-1 and TRBJ1-2; TRBD1 is a possible D gene (5 bases). CDR1 and CDR2 from the germline V gene are SQVTM and ANQGSEA. This CDR3 is built from 11 residues. With 6 bases removed from V and 5 bases from J, the gap between germline ends came to 10 bases.

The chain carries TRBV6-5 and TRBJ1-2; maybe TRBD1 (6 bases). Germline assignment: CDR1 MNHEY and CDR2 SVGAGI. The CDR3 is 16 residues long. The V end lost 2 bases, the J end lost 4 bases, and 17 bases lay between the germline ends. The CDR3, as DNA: TGTGCCAGCAGTTACATGGCAGGGGATGGGGCCTATGGCTACACCTTC. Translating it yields CASSYMAGDGAYGYTF.

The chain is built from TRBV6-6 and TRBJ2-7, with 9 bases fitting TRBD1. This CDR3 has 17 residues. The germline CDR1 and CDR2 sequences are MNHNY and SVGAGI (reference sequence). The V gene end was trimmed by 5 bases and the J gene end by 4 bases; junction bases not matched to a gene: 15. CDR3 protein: CASSHIGWDRVTYEQYF. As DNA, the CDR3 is TGTGCCAGCAGTCACATCGGATGGGACAGGGTTACTTACGAGCAGTACTTC.

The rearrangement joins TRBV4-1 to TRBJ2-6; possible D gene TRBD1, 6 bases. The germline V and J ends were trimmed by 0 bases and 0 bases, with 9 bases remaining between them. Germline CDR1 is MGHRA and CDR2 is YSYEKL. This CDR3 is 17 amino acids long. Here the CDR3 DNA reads TGCGCCAGCAGCCAAGATGGACAGATCTCTGGGGCCAACGTCCTGACTTTC. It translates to CASSQDGQISGANVLTF.